These 20 T cell receptor beta chains originate from one sample sequenced in a study of response to subunit inactivated influenza vaccine. In TCRdb, the RT-PCR reads were re-called with MiXCR into one record per CDR3 protein. The sample contains about 570,000 distinct CDR3 sequences, about 11% of which appear only once. The sample was also reused in another study, on T cells expressing NK-cell markers. That source reports: A 5'RACE template switching approach incorporating UMIs was used to make TCR beta cDNA.

The sample was PBMCs from blood, taken on the day of vaccination. The receptors stem from a man aged 45-65 years who received an inactivated influenza vaccine.

This clonotype was recorded only once. V is TRBV5-1 and J is TRBJ2-3; TRBD2 is a possible D gene (5 bases). Trimming removed 5 bases from V and 3 bases from J, with 10 bases in between. In germline, CDR1 is SGHRS, CDR2 YFSETQ. The CDR3 covers 13 residues. DNA of the CDR3: TGCGCCAGCAGTATCCGGGAAACAGATACGCAGTATTTT. This encodes CASSIRETDTQYF.

The rearrangement uses TRBV18 and TRBJ2-7; possible D gene TRBD1, 6 bases. Germline CDR1 and CDR2: KGHSH and LQKENI. V shed 3 bases and J shed 5 bases, with 14 bases lying between them. This CDR3 is 14 amino acids long. This CDR3 reads CASSPGTTSDEQYF. CDR3 DNA: TGTGCCAGCTCACCCGGGACAACAAGCGACGAGCAGTACTTC.

The V gene is TRBV12-3 or TRBV12-4, the J gene TRBJ2-7; D unclear. V was cut by 9 bases and J by 0 bases, with 12 bases left in between. This CDR3 region has 13 residues. The CDR3 spells CASQPRISYEQYF. CDR3 sequence (DNA): TGTGCCAGTCAACCTAGGATCTCCTACGAGCAGTACTTC.

This clonotype has only a few counts. The chain is built from TRBV12-3 or TRBV12-4 and TRBJ2-7; D is unclear. V lost 5 bases and J 6 bases, leaving 17 bases between the germline ends. There are 14 residues in the CDR3. CDR3 in DNA: TGTGCCAGCAGTCCTCTCGCGGAGATGGGCGAGCAGTACTTC. Translated: CASSPLAEMGEQYF.

The chain has TRBV7-8 and TRBJ1-5; 10 bases fit TRBD1. This CDR3 is built from 16 residues. V lost 0 bases, J lost 7 bases, and 6 bases stayed unmatched. Per the germline V gene, CDR1 is SGHVS and CDR2 is FQNEAQ. As DNA, the CDR3 is TGTGCCAGCAGCTTAGCGAGACAGGGGGCAGGGCAGCCCCAGCATTTT. Its protein is CASSLARQGAGQPQHF. The full variable domain, with the rest looked up from reference TRBV7-8 and TRBJ1-5, is GAGVSQSPRYKVAKRGQDVALRCDPISGHVSLFWYQQALGQGPEFLTYFQNEAQLDKSGLPSDRFFAERPEGSVSTLKIQRTQQEDSAVYLCASSLARQGAGQPQHFGDGTRLSIL.

The chain is built from TRBV7-8 and TRBJ2-5; the D gene could be TRBD1 or TRBD2 (5 bases each). Between the trimmed V and J ends, which lost 7 bases and 5 bases, there was a span of 20 bases. The CDR3 contains 15 residues. Germline loops: CDR1 SGHVS, CDR2 FQNEAQ. The CDR3 DNA sequence: TGTGCCAGCAATTCTAACGGGGCAGTGAGGGAGACCCAGTACTTC. Its translation: CASNSNGAVRETQYF.

Ten or more counts support this clonotype. This chain links TRBV5-1 with TRBJ2-3, with a possible D match to TRBD2 (6 bases). Trimming removed 4 bases from V and 2 bases from J, with 11 bases in between. The germline V gene has CDR1 SGHRS and CDR2 YFSETQ. The length of the CDR3 is 14 residues. CDR3 residues: CASSPGGVTDTQYF. In nucleotides, the CDR3 is TGCGCCAGCAGCCCCGGAGGGGTCACAGATACGCAGTATTTT.

Details on this clonotype: Being one base from a much bigger clone, this may be a read error. CDR3 coding DNA: TGTGCCAGCAGTTACAGGACAGGGCTGGAGACCCAGTACTTC. Amino acids: CASSYRTGLETQYF. This chain connects TRBV6-2 or TRBV6-3 to TRBJ2-5; 8 nucleotides align to TRBD1. V lost 2 bases, J lost 5 bases, and 4 bases stayed unmatched. The germline V gene has CDR1 MNHEY and CDR2 SVGEGT. The CDR3 has 14 amino acids.

The chain combines TRBV19 with TRBJ1-2, with a possible D match to TRBD1 (5 bases). Deletions cut 8 bases from V and 0 bases from J, with 19 bases between. Per the germline V gene, CDR1 is LNHDA and CDR2 is SQIVND (reference sequence). The CDR3 runs 16 residues. The CDR3 region is CASHQGNYGPNYGYTF. CDR3 nucleotides: TGTGCCAGTCATCAGGGAAACTACGGACCTAACTATGGCTACACCTTC.

This clonotype was observed many times. This chain uses TRBV7-2 with TRBJ2-3, with D unclear. This CDR3 comprises 14 residues. Germline V gene lookup returns CDR1 SGHTA and CDR2 FQGNSA. The V end was cut by 5 bases, the J end by 1 base, with 10 bases between. Here the CDR3 reads CASSRFTGTDTQYF. The DNA of the CDR3 is TGTGCCAGCAGCCGATTTACGGGCACAGATACGCAGTATTTT.

The V and J genes are TRBV5-1 and TRBJ1-6; unclear D gene. The V and J ends lost 0 bases and 5 bases respectively, with 15 bases between them. The CDR3 has 17 amino acids. Germline assignment: CDR1 SGHRS and CDR2 YFSETQ. The CDR3 nucleotides read TGCGCCAGCAGCTTGGCCGGCACCTCTCGAAATAATTCACCCCTCCACTTT. Encoded protein: CASSLAGTSRNNSPLHF.

There are many counts of this clonotype. The chain has TRBV5-1 and TRBJ2-1, with D possibly TRBD2 on 5 matching bases. The CDR3 consists of 13 residues. Germline V CDR1 and CDR2: SGHRS, YFSETQ. Trimming cost V 0 bases and J 6 bases, with 7 bases left between them. Here the CDR3 DNA reads TGCGCCAGCAGCTTGGCCGGGGTCAATGAGCAGTTCTTC. Translating it yields CASSLAGVNEQFF.

This clonotype was seen many times. This CDR3 is CATSGAEGIQETQYF. In DNA, the CDR3 is TGTGCCACCAGTGGTGCCGAGGGAATCCAAGAGACCCAGTACTTC. The chain has TRBV24-1 and TRBJ2-5; tentative D call: TRBD2 (5 bases). This CDR3 has 15 residues. Trimming removed 5 bases from V and 1 base from J, with 13 bases in between. Germline V gene lookup returns CDR1 KGHDR and CDR2 SFDVKD.

There are many counts of this clonotype. This chain links TRBV2 with TRBJ2-3; no clear D gene. Germline V gene sequence: CDR1 SNHLY, CDR2 FYNNEI. Trimming took 5 bases from V and 5 from J, leaving 5 bases between them. The CDR3 has 11 residues. CDR3 sequence (DNA): TGTGCCAGCAGTAGAGGAGATACGCAGTATTTT. It codes for CASSRGDTQYF. Together with reference TRBV2 and TRBJ2-3, the CDR3 gives the full variable domain: EPEVTQTPSHQVTQMGQEVILRCVPISNHLYFYWYRQILGQKVEFLVSFYNNEISEKSEIFDDQFSVERPDGSNFTLKIRSTKLEDSAMYFCASSRGDTQYFGPGTRLTVL.

The rearrangement joins TRBV7-6 to TRBJ2-1; the D gene could be TRBD1 or TRBD2 (5 bases each). CDR3 size: 17 residues. The V end lost 5 bases, the J end lost 2 bases, and 19 bases lay between the germline ends. Germline CDR1 is SGHVS and CDR2 is FNYEAQ. The DNA for the CDR3 is TGTGCCAGCAGCCCCGGGGCTCAACTAGACACCTACAATGAGCAGTTCTTC. It codes for CASSPGAQLDTYNEQFF.

This clonotype was seen repeatedly, ten times or more. The DNA of the CDR3 is TGCAGCGATGGACTAGCGGGAGTAGAGGATACGCAGTATTTT. It translates to CSDGLAGVEDTQYF. V and J are TRBV29-1 and TRBJ2-3, with 13 bases lining up with TRBD2. V shed 7 bases, J shed 6 bases, and the junction held 7 bases outside the gene matches. The CDR3 loop spans 14 amino acids. Germline values: CDR1 SQVTM, CDR2 ANQGSEA.

In its sample, this clonotype was seen a few times. The chain links TRBV30 to TRBJ1-2; D is perhaps TRBD1 (6 bases). Trimming took 5 bases from V and 3 from J, leaving 28 bases between them. The CDR3 has 18 amino acids. CDR1 and CDR2 (germline): GTSNPN, SVGIG (reference sequence). Here the CDR3 DNA reads TGTGCCTGGGCTGGAGTACGAGGGGGACTGACGCCCTACTATGGCTACACCTTC. Protein product: CAWAGVRGGLTPYYGYTF. Based on the CDR3 plus reference TRBV30 and TRBJ1-2, the full variable domain is SQTIHQWPATLVQPVGSPLSLECTVEGTSNPNLYWYRQAAGRGLQLLFYSVGIGQISSEVPQNLSASRPQDRQFILSSKKLLLSDSGFYLCAWAGVRGGLTPYYGYTFGSGTRLTVV.

The sample holds a few counts of this clonotype. The V and J genes are TRBV29-1 and TRBJ2-1, with 9 nucleotides matching TRBD1. Germline-derived CDR1 and CDR2 are SQVTM and ANQGSEA. V shed 2 bases and J 0 bases; nucleotides not matched to a gene: 8. The CDR3 length is 17 residues. CDR3: CSVEWVDRGSSYNEQFF. In DNA, the CDR3 is TGCAGCGTTGAATGGGTGGACAGGGGTAGCTCCTACAATGAGCAGTTCTTC.

Only a few counts were recorded for this clonotype. V usage is TRBV11-2 and J usage is TRBJ2-5; possibly TRBD1 for D (6 bases). The CDR3 has 15 amino acids. With 5 bases removed from V and 3 bases from J, the gap between germline ends came to 16 bases. Germline CDR1 SGHAT, CDR2 FQNNGV. For the CDR3, the DNA is TGTGCCAGCAGCACGGAGGCAGGGGTAAAAGAGACCCAGTACTTC. Translated: CASSTEAGVKETQYF.

This clonotype was counted many times. The junction departs from the called germline gene at one end, perhaps through a read error. V is TRBV27 and J is TRBJ1-5, with a tentative D call TRBD1 (6 bases). CDR1 is MNHEY, CDR2 SMNVEV, per germline (reference sequence). CDR3 length equals 15 residues. The CDR3: CASSLTGNSNQPQHF. The CDR3 DNA reads TGCGCCAGCAGCTTGACAGGTAATAGCAATCAGCCCCAGCATTTT.